The 21 T cell receptor beta chains below come from one sample, sequenced in a study of blood T cell repertoires in COVID-19. Repertoires were generated with immunoSEQ multiplex PCR, while TCRdb's copy carries only in-frame clones and drops some. The data contain some 300,000 clones, 85% to 90% of them singletons. Sequenced material: peripheral blood. The receptor source for this set is a man between 65 and 85 years old with acute or convalescent COVID-19.

The chain employs TRBV2 and TRBJ2-5, with D tentatively TRBD1 (6 bases). From germline, CDR1 is SNHLY and CDR2 FYNNEI. The CDR3 runs to 14 residues. The V and J ends lost 5 bases and 3 bases respectively, with 13 bases between them. The CDR3 region is CASSQDSYKETQYF. In DNA form, the CDR3 reads TGTGCCAGCAGTCAGGACAGTTACAAAGAGACCCAGTACTTC.

The chain couples TRBV19 to TRBJ2-7, with D possibly TRBD2 on 7 matching bases. Deletions cut 7 bases from V and 1 base from J, with 17 bases between. This CDR3 has 15 residues. Germline V CDR1 and CDR2: LNHDA, SQIVND (reference sequence). The chain's CDR3 is CASKMGGLGSYEQYF. The CDR3 coding sequence is TGTGCCAGTAAAATGGGGGGGCTTGGATCCTACGAGCAGTACTTC.

The chain links TRBV6-2 or TRBV6-3 to TRBJ1-5, with TRBD1 matching over 8 bases. The germline V gene has CDR1 MNHEY and CDR2 SVGEGT. This CDR3 is 15 amino acids long. Trimming at V came to 5 bases and at J to 2 bases, leaving 5 bases not matched to a gene. Written as DNA, the CDR3 is TGTGCCAGCAGTCTGGACAGGGAAGGCAATCAGCCCCAGCATTTT. Translation: CASSLDREGNQPQHF.

This clone was found once. The chain couples TRBV7-2 to TRBJ1-5, with D possibly being TRBD1 (5 bases). The ends were cut back, 0 bases at V and 6 bases at J, with 6 bases in the middle. This CDR3 has 13 residues. CDR1 and CDR2 from the germline V gene are SGHTA and FQGNSA. The CDR3 region is CASSLARVQPQHF. CDR3 DNA sequence: TGTGCCAGCAGCTTAGCCAGGGTTCAGCCCCAGCATTTT.

This chain uses TRBV7-2 with TRBJ2-3, with 11 bases aligning to TRBD2. The CDR3 is 16 residues long. CDR1 and CDR2 (germline): SGHTA, FQGNSA. V shed 5 bases, J shed 2 bases, and the junction held 6 bases outside the gene matches. CDR3 region: CASSGPSGGPTDTQYF. In DNA form, the CDR3 reads TGTGCCAGCAGCGGACCTAGCGGGGGGCCCACAGATACGCAGTATTTT.

The V gene is TRBV7-2, the J gene TRBJ2-1; the match to TRBD1 covers 9 bases. The V gene's germline CDR1 is SGHTA and CDR2 FQGNSA. V was pared by 6 bases and J by 2 bases, with 2 bases of the junction left unmatched. The CDR3 runs 14 residues. CDR3: CASSRQGAYNEQFF. The CDR3 DNA reads TGTGCCAGCAGTCGACAGGGGGCCTACAATGAGCAGTTCTTC.

To note about this clone: At the DNA level, this CDR3 is encoded by other sequences in the same sample as well. This chain connects TRBV28 to TRBJ1-5, with D uncertain. This CDR3 contains 13 residues. The ends were cut back, 2 bases at V and 7 bases at J, with 9 bases in the middle. CDR1 and CDR2 from the germline V gene are MDHEN and SYDVKM. This chain's CDR3 is CASSLLVGQPQHF. DNA of the CDR3: TGTGCCAGCAGTTTACTCGTCGGGCAGCCCCAGCATTTT.

This clone was picked up one time. The V and J genes are TRBV10-1 and TRBJ1-3; TRBD1 matches at 10 bases. The germline V gene encodes CDR1 WNHNN and CDR2 SYGVQD (reference sequence). Germline trimming cut 6 bases from V and 1 base from J; bases unmatched to any gene: 6. CDR3 length: 16 residues. CDR3 bases: TGCGCCAGCAGCCTTCGACAGGGGGCATCTGGAAACACCATATATTTT. Its protein product is CASSLRQGASGNTIYF.

V usage is TRBV7-9 and J usage is TRBJ2-7, with D possibly being TRBD2 (7 bases). Looked up from germline, CDR1 is SEHNR and CDR2 is FQNEAQ (reference sequence). The CDR3 consists of 18 residues. V was trimmed by 1 base and J by 1 base, leaving 20 bases between them. CDR3 sequence: CASSLGGGQAGLSYEQYF. The CDR3 coding sequence is TGTGCCAGCAGCTTAGGCGGGGGCCAAGCGGGCCTTTCCTACGAGCAGTACTTC.

The J gene is TRBJ2-3, the V gene TRBV14, with D possibly matching TRBD1 (5 bases). This CDR3 comprises 17 residues. V shed 0 bases and J shed 1 base, with 14 bases lying between them. Germline values: CDR1 SGHDN, CDR2 FVKESK. CDR3 protein: CASSQDQDRTGTDTQYF. In DNA, the CDR3 is TGTGCCAGCAGCCAAGATCAAGACAGAACGGGCACAGATACGCAGTATTTT. The variable domain in full, completed from reference TRBV14 and TRBJ2-3, reads EAGVTQFPSHSVIEKGQTVTLRCDPISGHDNLYWYRRVMGKEIKFLLHFVKESKQDESGMPNNRFLAERTGGTYSTLKVQPAELEDSGVYFCASSQDQDRTGTDTQYFGPGTRLTVL.

The rearrangement uses TRBV28 and TRBJ2-1; 16 nucleotides line up with TRBD2. V shed 6 bases and J 12 bases; nucleotides not matched to a gene: 11. The CDR3 extends over 16 amino acids. Germline-derived CDR1 and CDR2 are MDHEN and SYDVKM. CDR3 sequence (DNA): TGTGCCAGCAGGCGACCCGGGACTAGCGGGGGGGCCCGGCAGTTCTTC. This gives the protein CASRRPGTSGGARQFF. The full variable domain, completed using reference TRBV28 and TRBJ2-1, is DVKVTQSSRYLVKRTGEKVFLECVQDMDHENMFWYRQDPGLGLRLIYFSYDVKMKEKGDIPEGYSVSREKKERFSLILESASTNQTSMYLCASRRPGTSGGARQFFGPGTRLTVL.

The V call is TRBV3-1 (or the pseudogene TRBV3-2), the J call TRBJ2-1; 10 positions match TRBD2. Germline V gene sequence: CDR1 LGHDT, CDR2 YNNKEL (reference sequence). This CDR3 has 14 residues. V trimming: 5 bases; J trimming: 8 bases; junction bases outside the gene matches: 6. CDR3 bases: TGTGCCAGCAGCATGGCTAGCGGGAGCTATGAGCAGTTCTTC. Encoded protein: CASSMASGSYEQFF.

The chain has TRBV28 and TRBJ2-6; 8 bases map to TRBD2. The CDR3 is made up of 17 amino acids. V gave up 5 bases and J gave up 0 bases; unmatched junction bases: 6. Germline V gives CDR1 MDHEN, CDR2 SYDVKM. For the CDR3, the DNA is TGTGCCAGCAGTGTTAGCGGGACTGACTCTGGGGCCAACGTCCTGACTTTC. This gives the protein CASSVSGTDSGANVLTF.

The rearrangement links TRBV4-2 to TRBJ2-5; 9 nucleotides line up with TRBD2. The CDR3 is 17 residues long. From germline, CDR1 is LGHNA and CDR2 YNFKEQ. Losses at the gene ends were 2 bases for V and 2 bases for J; bases not matched to a gene: 9. CDR3 region: CASSQNSGSGAQETQYF. The CDR3 nucleotides read TGTGCCAGCAGCCAAAATAGCGGGAGTGGAGCACAAGAGACCCAGTACTTC.

V is TRBV19 and J is TRBJ2-6; 10 bases fit TRBD1. CDR1 LNHDA and CDR2 SQIVND come from the germline V gene (reference sequence). The V and J ends lost 4 bases and 1 base, in that order; junction bases with no gene match: 7. The length of the CDR3 is 18 residues. CDR3 nucleotide sequence: TGTGCCAGTAGTAGAGACCCGGGACAGGGGTCTGGGGCCAACGTCCTGACTTTC. This translates into CASSRDPGQGSGANVLTF.

V gene TRBV19 combines with J gene TRBJ2-3; a weak D match, TRBD2 (7 bases). Per germline, CDR1 LNHDA and CDR2 SQIVND (reference sequence). The ends were cut back, 5 bases at V and 6 bases at J, with 15 bases in the middle. CDR3 size: 14 residues. The DNA of the CDR3 is TGTGCCAGTAGTCGGGGGGCATCAGGGGATACGCAGTATTTT. Residues: CASSRGASGDTQYF.

This clone showed up just a few times. The chain joins TRBV5-6 to TRBJ2-2, with a weak D call TRBD2 (7 bases). The germline V gene has CDR1 SGHDT and CDR2 YYEEEE. V dropped 2 bases and J dropped 4 bases, with 15 bases sitting between them. This CDR3 is 16 amino acids long. Here the CDR3 DNA reads TGTGCCAGCAGCTTTTCGGGGGGCGCGTCCACCGGGGAGCTGTTTTTT. Its translation: CASSFSGGASTGELFF.

The chain joins TRBV5-8 to TRBJ1-5; 10 bases align to TRBD1. Trimming removed 4 bases from V and 7 bases from J; junction bases left unmatched: 8. Germline V gene sequence: CDR1 SGHTS, CDR2 YDEGEE. There are 15 residues in the CDR3. CDR3 in amino acids: CASSRRDRGVQPQHF. CDR3 nucleotides: TGTGCCAGCAGCCGCCGGGACAGGGGAGTACAGCCCCAGCATTTT.

This clone was seen a single time. V is TRBV28 and J is TRBJ1-1, with D unresolved. V lost 10 bases and J 3 bases, leaving 15 bases between the germline ends. CDR1 and CDR2 (germline): MDHEN, SYDVKM. The CDR3 has 13 amino acids. The chain's CDR3 is CAKWRVEDTEAFF. The CDR3 DNA reads TGTGCCAAATGGCGGGTTGAGGACACTGAAGCTTTCTTT.

The rearrangement joins TRBV7-9 to TRBJ1-1; 12 bases map to TRBD1. The CDR3 length is 16 residues. Germline loops: CDR1 SEHNR, CDR2 FQNEAQ (reference sequence). The V segment lost 5 bases and the J segment 4 bases; nucleotides outside the gene matches: 8. This CDR3 reads CASSKGQGARGTEAFF. The CDR3 DNA sequence: TGTGCCAGCAGCAAGGGACAGGGGGCGCGGGGCACTGAAGCTTTCTTT.

The chain carries TRBV4-2 and TRBJ2-3; 13 bases map to TRBD2. The trim removed 0 bases at V and 0 bases at J, leaving 9 bases unmatched. This CDR3 comprises 20 residues. The germline V gene encodes CDR1 LGHNA and CDR2 YNFKEQ. CDR3 nucleotides: TGTGCCAGCAGCCAAGATCCAGGGGGACTAGCGGGGTACAGCACAGATACGCAGTATTTT. Amino acids: CASSQDPGGLAGYSTDTQYF.